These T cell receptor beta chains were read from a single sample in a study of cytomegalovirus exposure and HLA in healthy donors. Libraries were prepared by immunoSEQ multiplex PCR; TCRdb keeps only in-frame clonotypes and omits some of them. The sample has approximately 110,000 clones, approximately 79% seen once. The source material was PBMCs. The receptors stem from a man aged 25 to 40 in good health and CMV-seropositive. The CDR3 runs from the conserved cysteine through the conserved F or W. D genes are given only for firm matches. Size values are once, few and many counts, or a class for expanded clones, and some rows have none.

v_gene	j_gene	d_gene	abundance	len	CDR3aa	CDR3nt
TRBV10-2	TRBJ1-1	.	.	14	CASSEWAVNTEAFF	TGCGCCAGCAGTGAGTGGGCCGTAAACACTGAAGCTTTCTTT
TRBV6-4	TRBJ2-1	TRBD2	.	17	CASSDPIRDPGGNEQFF	TGTGCCAGCAGTGACCCTATCAGGGACCCGGGGGGGAATGAGCAGTTCTTC
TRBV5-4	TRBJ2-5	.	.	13	CASSSTTQETQYF	TGTGCCAGCAGCTCCACAACCCAAGAGACCCAGTACTTC
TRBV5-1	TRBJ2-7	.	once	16	CASSLAGDTSDYEQYF	TGCGCCAGCAGCTTGGCAGGGGACACCAGCGACTACGAGCAGTACTTC
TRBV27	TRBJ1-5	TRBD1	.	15	CASGQGAYSNQPQHF	TGTGCCAGCGGACAGGGAGCTTATAGCAATCAGCCCCAGCATTTT
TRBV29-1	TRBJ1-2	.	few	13	CSVEDRGQRGYTF	TGCAGCGTTGAAGACAGGGGACAACGTGGCTACACCTTC
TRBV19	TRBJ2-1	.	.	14	CASSIPGSYNEQFF	TGTGCCAGTAGTATACCAGGGTCCTACAATGAGCAGTTCTTC
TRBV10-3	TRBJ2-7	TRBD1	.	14	CAISGQGGSYEQYF	TGTGCCATCAGCGGACAGGGAGGATCCTACGAGCAGTACTTC
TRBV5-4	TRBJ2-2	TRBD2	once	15	CASSMTSGATGELFF	TGTGCCAGCAGCATGACTAGCGGGGCAACAGGGGAGCTGTTTTTT
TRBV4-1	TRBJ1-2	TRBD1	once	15	CASSQDRTGTYGYTF	TGCGCCAGCAGCCAAGACCGGACAGGGACGTATGGCTACACCTTC
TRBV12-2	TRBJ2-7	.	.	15	CASRLGLGPTYEQYF	TGTGCAAGTCGCTTAGGGCTAGGCCCAACCTACGAGCAGTACTTC